Listed here are 6 T cell receptor beta chains from one sample, sequenced in a study of post-analysis software for immune sequencing data. Whole-study findings and limits: Four to six TRBV segments appeared more often in patients than in controls, and TRBV5-6, TRBV5-1 and TRBV20-1 were among these.

Antigens of these TCRs are unknown. Presence of unique molecular identifiers characterized the TCR beta cDNA libraries. TCRdb processed the PCR reads anew with MiXCR; each CDR3 protein has one entry. Here the sample spans fewer than 850,000 distinct CDR3 sequences, roughly 46% being singletons. Sequenced input: blood. All receptors derive from a girl aged 5 to 17 with multiple sclerosis.

This clonotype was counted only a few times. The chain joins TRBV20-1 to TRBJ1-2; maybe TRBD1 (5 bases). Germline assignment: CDR1 DFQATT and CDR2 SNEGSKA (reference sequence). Trimming pared 5 bases from V and 10 bases from J, leaving 17 bases between. This CDR3 spans 12 amino acids. CDR3 bases: TGCAGTGCTTACCGGGACTCTTACACCTACACCTTC. This gives the protein CSAYRDSYTYTF.

The CDR3 nucleotides are TGTGCCAGCAGTGTAGGGGCAATGGGCAATCAGCCCCAGCATTTT. Its protein is CASSVGAMGNQPQHF. The rearrangement uses TRBV2 and TRBJ1-5; weak D call: TRBD1 (5 bases). CDR3 length equals 15 residues. Trimming took 4 bases from V and 2 from J, leaving 12 bases between them. Germline V gives CDR1 SNHLY, CDR2 FYNNEI.

This chain joins TRBV2 and TRBJ2-3; the D gene is possibly TRBD2 (5 bases). V was shortened by 7 bases and J by 4 bases, with 18 bases between the two germline ends. The length of the CDR3 is 15 residues. CDR1 is SNHLY and CDR2 is FYNNEI in the germline V gene. The CDR3 reads CASKIEHVRADTQYF. The CDR3 bases are TGTGCCAGCAAAATTGAGCATGTGAGGGCAGATACGCAGTATTTT.

The CDR3 DNA is TGCGCCAGCAGCTTGGGGTCAGGGCCCTCTGGGGCCAACGTCCTGACTTTC. Translation gives CASSLGSGPSGANVLTF. The chain is built from TRBV5-1 and TRBJ2-6; maybe TRBD1 (5 bases). CDR1 is SGHRS and CDR2 is YFSETQ in the germline V gene. V gave up 0 bases and J gave up 0 bases, with 10 bases separating them. The CDR3 is made up of 17 amino acids.

The chain combines TRBV28 with TRBJ1-5; TRBD1 matches at 7 bases. The V and J ends lost 4 bases and 1 base, in that order; junction bases with no gene match: 4. Germline V gene sequence: CDR1 MDHEN, CDR2 SYDVKM. The CDR3 has 15 residues. The CDR3 protein is CASSSPTGSNQPQHF. The CDR3 nucleotides are TGTGCCAGCAGTTCACCGACAGGGAGCAATCAGCCCCAGCATTTT.

In its sample, this clonotype was seen a few times. The CDR3 DNA is TGTGCCATCGGGACCAGGAATAACGAGCAGTACTTC. Translated: CAIGTRNNEQYF. The chain couples TRBV10-3 to TRBJ2-7, with D perhaps given as TRBD1 or TRBD2 (5 bases each). V was pared by 8 bases and J by 5 bases, with 13 bases between. The CDR3 sequence is 12 residues long. Germline V gene sequence: CDR1 ENHRY, CDR2 SYGVKD.